This passage covers 23 T cell receptor beta chains from one sample sequenced in a study of cytomegalovirus exposure and HLA in healthy donors. Primers: 60 Vbeta forward and 13 Jbeta reverse. Repertoires were generated with immunoSEQ multiplex PCR, while TCRdb's copy carries only in-frame clones and drops some. Of 120,000 to 150,000 clones in the sample, 79% were seen once. The sample consisted of PBMCs. These receptors were obtained from a man between 18 and 29 years old in good health and CMV-seronegative.

V usage is TRBV7-2 and J usage is TRBJ1-2, with a tentative D call TRBD1 (6 bases). V was cut by 6 bases and J by 7 bases, with 15 bases left in between. The CDR3 contains 13 residues. Germline V CDR1 and CDR2: SGHTA, FQGNSA. The CDR3 sequence is CASRSTGQAGYTF. CDR3 in DNA: TGTGCCAGCAGGTCTACAGGGCAGGCTGGCTACACCTTC.

This chain links TRBV7-3 with TRBJ1-1, with D possibly being TRBD1 (5 bases). V was trimmed by 4 bases and J by 3 bases, leaving 15 bases between them. CDR1 and CDR2 (germline): SGHTA, FQGTGA. This CDR3 region has 15 residues. CDR3 protein: CASSSPGVAYTEAFF. CDR3 DNA sequence: TGTGCCAGCAGCTCGCCGGGGGTAGCGTACACTGAAGCTTTCTTT.

The CDR3 here is CASSLRQGSTYEQYF. In DNA form, the CDR3 reads TGTGCCAGTAGTCTTAGACAGGGAAGTACCTACGAGCAGTACTTC. The V and J genes are TRBV19 and TRBJ2-5, with 7 bases aligning to TRBD1. The J call may not be correct, given that the DNA end is closer to TRBJ2-7. This CDR3 has 15 amino acids. Germline values: CDR1 LNHDA, CDR2 SQIVND (reference sequence).

The chain is built from TRBV6-1 and TRBJ1-2; TRBD1 matches 11 bases. The CDR3 extends over 15 amino acids. The trim removed 6 bases at V and 7 bases at J, leaving 10 bases unmatched. Per the germline V gene, CDR1 is MNHNS and CDR2 is SASEGT. The CDR3 reads CASRSRGQGVFGYTF. The CDR3 region has the DNA TGTGCCAGCAGAAGCCGGGGACAGGGGGTTTTTGGCTACACCTTC.

The chain links TRBV7-6 to TRBJ2-7, with 7 bases fitting TRBD1. This CDR3 comprises 15 residues. Germline values: CDR1 SGHVS, CDR2 FNYEAQ. Trimming at V came to 5 bases and at J to 7 bases, leaving 14 bases not matched to a gene. The CDR3 region is CASSLNPTGSREQYF. The CDR3 nucleotides read TGTGCCAGCAGCCTGAATCCGACAGGGTCACGGGAGCAGTACTTC.

This rearrangement joins TRBV27 to TRBJ1-2; D possibly corresponds to TRBD1 (6 bases). The germline V gene encodes CDR1 MNHEY and CDR2 SMNVEV (reference sequence). V was pared by 6 bases and J by 4 bases, with 21 bases between. The CDR3 length is 16 residues. The CDR3 DNA reads TGTGCCAGCAGACTAGACGAAGGGGGGGGCGCCTATGGCTACACCTTC. Translating it yields CASRLDEGGGAYGYTF.

The V call is TRBV4-1, the J call TRBJ1-4; no clear D. The CDR3 extends over 16 amino acids. The ends were cut back, 4 bases at V and 0 bases at J, with 12 bases in the middle. CDR1 and CDR2 (germline): MGHRA, YSYEKL. This chain's CDR3 is CASSPLNGTTNEKLFF. CDR3 coding DNA: TGCGCCAGCAGCCCTTTAAACGGGACAACTAATGAAAAACTGTTTTTT.

This sequence joins TRBV30 and TRBJ1-6, with 8 bases identical to TRBD1. The CDR3 consists of 14 residues. V lost 5 bases, J lost 6 bases, and 6 bases stayed unmatched. Germline lookup yields CDR1 GTSNPN and CDR2 SVGIG (reference sequence). CDR3 in DNA: TGTGCCTGGTCTCGGGGGACAGGTAATTCACCCCTCCACTTT. Translation gives CAWSRGTGNSPLHF.

The chain uses TRBV6-5 and TRBJ1-1; 9 bases match TRBD1. The CDR3 is made up of 13 amino acids. Germline V CDR1 and CDR2: MNHEY, SVGAGI. V dropped 8 bases and J dropped 10; count of bases not matched to a gene: 11. The CDR3 spells CASGQGETGGAFF. The CDR3 nucleotides read TGTGCCAGCGGTCAGGGGGAGACAGGGGGAGCTTTCTTT.

The rearrangement uses TRBV4-3 and TRBJ2-1; TRBD1 aligns across 7 bases. Looked up from germline, CDR1 is LGHNA and CDR2 is YSLEER. This CDR3 contains 16 residues. J gave up 4 bases and V 0 bases, and 6 bases lay outside the gene matches. This CDR3 is CASSQEAQGLYNEQFF. The CDR3 nucleotides are TGCGCCAGCAGCCAAGAAGCACAGGGGCTTTACAATGAGCAGTTCTTC.

The chain has TRBV29-1 and TRBJ1-2; 11 bases agree with TRBD1. After removal of 0 bases from V and 8 bases from J, the junction contained 8 bases not matched to a gene. CDR1 and CDR2 from the germline V gene are SQVTM and ANQGSEA. This CDR3 comprises 15 residues. The CDR3 coding sequence is TGCAGCGTTGAAGACAATGGACAGGGGGCGGGAGGCTACACCTTC. Translated: CSVEDNGQGAGGYTF.

The V and J genes are TRBV7-8 and TRBJ1-6; D is unclear. Germline V gene lookup returns CDR1 SGHVS and CDR2 FQNEAQ. This CDR3 has 12 residues. The V end lost 2 bases, the J end lost 13 bases, and 9 bases lay between the germline ends. The CDR3 sequence: CASSLLGDPLHF. CDR3 DNA sequence: TGTGCCAGCAGCTTACTGGGAGACCCCCTCCACTTT.

The rearrangement joins TRBV19 to TRBJ2-7, with TRBD1 identical over 9 bases. The CDR3 is 15 residues long. The germline CDR1 and CDR2 sequences are LNHDA and SQIVND (reference sequence). The J segment lost 3 bases and the V segment lost 1 base, leaving 4 bases of the junction unmatched. CDR3 sequence (DNA): TGTGCCAGTAGTATAGGGGGGACAGGGAGCTACGAGCAGTACTTC. Protein product: CASSIGGTGSYEQYF.

This rearrangement joins TRBV11-2 to TRBJ1-2; TRBD1 agrees at 9 bases. This CDR3 has 16 amino acids. J gave up 4 bases and V 0 bases, and 6 bases lay outside the gene matches. Germline lookup yields CDR1 SGHAT and CDR2 FQNNGV. The CDR3 DNA sequence: TGTGCCAGCAGCTTAGAGAGGGACAGGGAGTCCTATGGCTACACCTTC. It specifies CASSLERDRESYGYTF.

This clone was counted between two and nine times. The chain has TRBV5-4 and TRBJ1-1, with D tentatively TRBD1 (6 bases). Germline V CDR1 and CDR2: SGHNT, YYREEE (reference sequence). This CDR3 comprises 14 residues. The V end was cut by 3 bases, the J end by 6 bases, with 15 bases between. CDR3 in amino acids: CASSWETGSPEAFF. The CDR3 nucleotides read TGTGCCAGCAGCTGGGAAACAGGGAGTCCTGAAGCTTTCTTT.

The chain joins TRBV5-8 to TRBJ1-1, with D hard to call. Germline-derived CDR1 and CDR2 are SGHTS and YDEGEE. There are 12 residues in the CDR3. V was shortened by 4 bases and J by 5 bases, with 9 bases between the two germline ends. CDR3 DNA sequence: TGTGCCAGCAGCCCGGTAGAGACTGAAGCTTTCTTT. Protein: CASSPVETEAFF.

The chain joins TRBV2 to TRBJ1-5, with D possibly TRBD1 on 5 matching bases. V was cut by 6 bases and J by 0 bases, with 9 bases left in between. The CDR3 is made up of 14 amino acids. Germline lookup yields CDR1 SNHLY and CDR2 FYNNEI. The CDR3 region has the DNA TGTGCCAGCAGGCACAGGCTTAGCAATCAGCCCCAGCATTTT. Protein sequence: CASRHRLSNQPQHF. Looking up the rest from reference TRBV2 and TRBJ1-5 gives the full variable domain: EPEVTQTPSHQVTQMGQEVILRCVPISNHLYFYWYRQILGQKVEFLVSFYNNEISEKSEIFDDQFSVERPDGSNFTLKIRSTKLEDSAMYFCASRHRLSNQPQHFGDGTRLSIL.

V gene TRBV29-1 combines with J gene TRBJ2-7; TRBD1 agrees at 8 bases. J was trimmed by 3 bases and V by 5 bases; bases with no gene match: 9. Germline-derived CDR1 and CDR2 are SQVTM and ANQGSEA. CDR3 size: 14 residues. The DNA of the CDR3 is TGCAGCGTTATTGGACAGGGAGATAACTACGAGCAGTACTTC. Amino acid sequence: CSVIGQGDNYEQYF.

The V gene is TRBV5-8, the J gene TRBJ2-2, with D perhaps TRBD2 (5 bases). Per the germline V gene, CDR1 is SGHTS and CDR2 is YDEGEE. This CDR3 contains 14 residues. Deletions cut 4 bases from V and 4 bases from J, with 11 bases between. CDR3 protein: CASSRIRGTGELFF. The DNA for the CDR3 is TGTGCCAGCAGCCGTATTCGGGGCACCGGGGAGCTGTTTTTT.

DNA for the CDR3: TGTGCCAGCTCACCAGGGCTCGGGGGTGGCTACACCTTC. As protein: CASSPGLGGGYTF. V gene TRBV18 combines with J gene TRBJ1-2; D is perhaps TRBD1 (5 bases). Germline V gene lookup returns CDR1 KGHSH and CDR2 LQKENI. This CDR3 has 13 residues. Trimming removed 2 bases from V and 7 bases from J, with 11 bases in between.

The chain recombines TRBV7-2 with TRBJ1-1, with TRBD1 as a possible D gene (5 bases). The CDR3 extends over 15 amino acids. The germline V gene has CDR1 SGHTA and CDR2 FQGNSA. With 1 base removed from V and 3 bases from J, the gap between germline ends came to 12 bases. The chain's CDR3 is CASSLGGRGYTEAFF. The CDR3 DNA follows: TGTGCCAGCAGCTTAGGTGGAAGGGGCTACACTGAAGCTTTCTTT.

This clone has just one count. The J gene is TRBJ2-3, the V gene TRBV4-1; 9 bases align to TRBD1. Looked up from germline, CDR1 is MGHRA and CDR2 is YSYEKL. J was trimmed by 2 bases and V by 7 bases; bases with no gene match: 4. The CDR3 runs 14 residues. The CDR3 region is CASTWDRATDTQYF. The CDR3 DNA follows: TGCGCCAGCACCTGGGACAGGGCCACAGATACGCAGTATTTT.

The J gene is TRBJ1-2, the V gene TRBV4-3; D uncertain. This CDR3 spans 15 amino acids. Germline V lookup: CDR1 LGHNA, CDR2 YSLEER. V was cut by 0 bases and J by 8 bases, with 16 bases left in between. The CDR3 sequence: CASSQESQQLRGYTF. The DNA for the CDR3 is TGCGCCAGCAGCCAAGAGAGCCAACAGCTCCGGGGCTACACCTTC.